This TCR beta chain was identified during a study of PD-1 blockade in classical Hodgkin lymphoma. Notes on the study in general: Some patients started nivolumab under 1 year after ASCT, and they were excluded. There was a significant rise in CD4+ TCR diversity by C4D1, with no such rise for CD8+.

From germline, CDR1 is MNHNS and CDR2 SASEGT. The CDR3 is made up of 15 amino acids. The V and J ends lost 3 bases and 1 base, in that order; junction bases with no gene match: 5. Every one of the patients relapsed after autologous stem cell transplantation (brentuximab vedotin exposure was variable). Relapsed/refractory classical Hodgkin lymphoma patients had complete, partial or progressive responses. Notes on this clone: The antigen remains undetermined.

Generated by immunoSEQ multiplex PCR, the TCRdb table keeps only in-frame clones and is missing some. In the table there are 75,000 to 100,000 clones, 81% of which are singletons. This chain links TRBV6-1 with TRBJ2-7; 8 bases are shared with TRBD2. Sequencing used peripheral blood mononuclear cells (PBMCs), obtained before the second cycle of nivolumab. This clonotype was obtained from a human donor with classical Hodgkin lymphoma. The CDR3: CASSDQPSGSYEQYF. Here the CDR3 DNA reads TGTGCCAGCAGTGACCAGCCTAGCGGGTCCTACGAGCAGTACTTC.